Below, 21 T cell receptor beta chains from the same sample are listed, as sequenced in a study of control samples from healthy donors and cancer patients. Sequencing was performed with immunoSEQ multiplex PCR; in TCRdb, only in-frame clones are kept and a portion is missing. This sample has around 90,000 clones, with 85% found just once. The sequenced sample was blood. The receptors come from a middle-aged woman in good health.

V and J are TRBV7-3 and TRBJ1-1; 7 nucleotides line up with TRBD1. Per germline, CDR1 SGHTA and CDR2 FQGTGA. V shed 5 bases and J 1 base; nucleotides not matched to a gene: 1. This CDR3 region has 13 residues. The CDR3 DNA sequence: TGTGCCAGCAGCAGGGGGCCGAACACTGAAGCTTTCTTT. It is translated as CASSRGPNTEAFF.

This sequence joins TRBV7-8 and TRBJ2-3, with D maybe TRBD1 (6 bases). This CDR3 comprises 15 residues. Per germline, CDR1 SGHVS and CDR2 FQNEAQ. The V gene lost 6 bases and the J gene lost 3 bases, with 16 bases spanning the gap. As DNA, the CDR3 is TGTGCCAGCAGTCATTTACAGGGAATAACAGATACGCAGTATTTT. This codes for CASSHLQGITDTQYF.

This clone was seen only once. J is TRBJ1-1 and V is TRBV5-6, with unresolved D. Between the trimmed V and J ends, which lost 5 bases and 0 bases, there was a span of 14 bases. Germline V gives CDR1 SGHDT, CDR2 YYEEEE. The CDR3 runs to 15 residues. This CDR3 is CASRETTAMNTEAFF. The CDR3, as DNA: TGTGCCAGCAGGGAGACCACAGCTATGAACACTGAAGCTTTCTTT.

The chain links TRBV6-5 to TRBJ2-7; 8 nucleotides agree with TRBD2. J was trimmed by 6 bases and V by 6 bases; bases with no gene match: 4. Germline V gene sequence: CDR1 MNHEY, CDR2 SVGAGI. CDR3 length: 12 residues. The CDR3 DNA follows: TGTGCCAGCAGGTCGGGGGGGGGCGAGCAGTACTTC. Amino acid sequence: CASRSGGGEQYF.

This clone was seen more than once but under ten times. The chain has TRBV13 and TRBJ1-6; D gene uncertain. V was trimmed by 1 base and J by 7 bases, leaving 8 bases between them. CDR3 length: 14 residues. Germline loops: CDR1 PRHDT, CDR2 FYEKMQ (reference sequence). The CDR3 is CASSLERLNSPLHF. As DNA, the CDR3 is TGTGCCAGCAGCTTAGAAAGGTTAAATTCACCCCTCCACTTT.

The J gene is TRBJ1-6, the V gene TRBV2; 8 nucleotides align to TRBD1. J gave up 8 bases and V 9 bases, and 9 bases lay outside the gene matches. The germline CDR1 and CDR2 sequences are SNHLY and FYNNEI. CDR3 length: 14 residues. The CDR3 DNA reads TGTGCCAGGGGGACAGGCTTCGGGCATTCACCCCTCCACTTT. Translated: CARGTGFGHSPLHF.

The V call is TRBV2, the J call TRBJ1-2; 8 bases are shared with TRBD1. CDR1 and CDR2 from the germline V gene are SNHLY and FYNNEI. There are 14 residues in the CDR3. V shed 7 bases and J 6 bases; nucleotides not matched to a gene: 10. CDR3 amino acids: CASNHLTGGNGYTF. For the CDR3, the DNA is TGTGCCAGCAACCACCTCACAGGGGGGAATGGCTACACCTTC. Drawing the rest from reference TRBV2 and TRBJ1-2, the complete variable domain is EPEVTQTPSHQVTQMGQEVILRCVPISNHLYFYWYRQILGQKVEFLVSFYNNEISEKSEIFDDQFSVERPDGSNFTLKIRSTKLEDSAMYFCASNHLTGGNGYTFGSGTRLTVV.

J is TRBJ1-1 and V is TRBV20-1; D uncertain. The germline CDR1 and CDR2 sequences are DFQATT and SNEGSKA (reference sequence). The V gene lost 6 bases and the J gene lost 10 bases, with 12 bases spanning the gap. This CDR3 spans 10 amino acids. The CDR3 region has the DNA TGCAGTGCCCGGGAAGCAGGAGCTTTCTTT. Its protein is CSAREAGAFF.

V and J are TRBV4-1 and TRBJ2-7, with 7 bases identical to TRBD1. This CDR3 is built from 14 residues. Germline lookup yields CDR1 MGHRA and CDR2 YSYEKL. V lost 7 bases and J lost 0; bases outside the gene matches: 6. The CDR3 loop reads CASTPGTASYEQYF. CDR3 sequence (DNA): TGCGCCAGCACCCCCGGGACAGCCTCCTACGAGCAGTACTTC.

The chain uses TRBV6-4 and TRBJ1-2; D is ambiguous. This CDR3 is built from 16 residues. Germline CDR1 and CDR2: MRHNA and SNTAGT. V was trimmed by 3 bases and J by 4 bases, leaving 18 bases between them. CDR3 sequence: CASSEEGREERYGYTF. The CDR3 DNA follows: TGTGCCAGCAGTGAAGAAGGAAGGGAGGAACGCTATGGCTACACCTTC.

This chain uses TRBV29-1 with TRBJ2-7; a possible D gene is TRBD1 (6 bases). V lost 4 bases and J 2 bases, leaving 12 bases between the germline ends. Germline loops: CDR1 SQVTM, CDR2 ANQGSEA. The CDR3 is made up of 13 amino acids. CDR3 coding DNA: TGCAGCGTTGCCCCGGACAGCCCCTACGAGCAGTACTTC. The encoded protein is CSVAPDSPYEQYF.

The chain joins TRBV7-8 to TRBJ1-3; D remains unclear. Germline V gene sequence: CDR1 SGHVS, CDR2 FQNEAQ. The V and J ends lost 5 bases and 0 bases respectively, with 11 bases between them. This CDR3 region has 15 residues. Here the CDR3 reads CASSPMKTSGNTIYF. CDR3 nucleotides: TGTGCCAGCAGCCCAATGAAGACCTCTGGAAACACCATATATTTT. The whole variable domain, filled in from reference TRBV7-8 and TRBJ1-3, reads GAGVSQSPRYKVAKRGQDVALRCDPISGHVSLFWYQQALGQGPEFLTYFQNEAQLDKSGLPSDRFFAERPEGSVSTLKIQRTQQEDSAVYLCASSPMKTSGNTIYFGEGSWLTVV.

The rearrangement joins TRBV15 to TRBJ2-2; D gene uncertain. The V gene's germline CDR1 is LNHNV and CDR2 YYDKDF (reference sequence). The CDR3 runs 14 residues. V was trimmed by 4 bases and J by 3 bases, leaving 9 bases between them. CDR3 DNA: TGTGCCACCAGCAAGGGCCCGGACACCGGGGAGCTGTTTTTT. Its translation: CATSKGPDTGELFF. The entire variable domain, with the rest obtained from reference TRBV15 and TRBJ2-2, is as follows: DAMVIQNPRYQVTQFGKPVTLSCSQTLNHNVMYWYQQKSSQAPKLLFHYYDKDFNNEADTPDNFQSRRPNTSFCFLDIRSPGLGDTAMYLCATSKGPDTGELFFGEGSRLTVL.

V usage is TRBV9 and J usage is TRBJ1-1; 8 bases line up with TRBD1. Looked up from germline, CDR1 is SGDLS and CDR2 is YYNGEE. The CDR3 extends over 13 amino acids. J gave up 10 bases and V 0 bases, and 5 bases lay outside the gene matches. The CDR3 loop reads CASSVGTQGGAFF. CDR3 sequence (DNA): TGTGCCAGCAGCGTAGGAACACAGGGGGGAGCTTTCTTT.

The rearrangement joins TRBV30 to TRBJ2-3, with TRBD1 as a possible D gene (6 bases). The CDR3 is 15 residues long. Per germline, CDR1 GTSNPN and CDR2 SVGIG (reference sequence). The CDR3: CAGSLDIQGRDTQYF. CDR3 coding DNA: TGTGCTGGGAGCCTGGACATACAGGGAAGAGATACGCAGTATTTT.

The rearrangement uses TRBV7-9 and TRBJ2-3; D call uncertain. The CDR3 contains 11 residues. V was cut by 2 bases and J by 6 bases, with 3 bases left in between. Germline V gives CDR1 SEHNR, CDR2 FQNEAQ (reference sequence). CDR3 loop: CASSLKDTQYF. For the CDR3, the DNA is TGTGCCAGCAGCTTAAAGGATACGCAGTATTTT.

The chain carries TRBV6-5 and TRBJ1-1; D is uncertain. The germline V gene has CDR1 MNHEY and CDR2 SVGAGI. V was cut by 0 bases and J by 5 bases, with 13 bases left in between. The CDR3 extends over 15 amino acids. Here the CDR3 reads CASSYSVGLGTEAFF. CDR3 nucleotides: TGTGCCAGCAGTTACTCGGTCGGTCTGGGGACTGAAGCTTTCTTT.

The chain combines TRBV6-6 with TRBJ2-3; D may be TRBD2 (6 bases). CDR3 size: 15 residues. V dropped 2 bases and J dropped 2 bases, with 11 bases sitting between them. Per the germline V gene, CDR1 is MNHNY and CDR2 is SVGAGI (reference sequence). The CDR3 sequence is CASSYPGTSTDTQYF. The CDR3 DNA sequence: TGTGCCAGCAGTTACCCCGGGACTTCCACAGATACGCAGTATTTT.

The rearrangement joins TRBV27 to TRBJ2-3, with 7 bases that match TRBD2. The junction had 7 bases not matched to a gene; V was cut back by 3 bases and J by 1 base. CDR3 length equals 16 residues. The germline V gene has CDR1 MNHEY and CDR2 SMNVEV (reference sequence). CDR3 nucleotides: TGTGCCAGCAGTTTTCTGGGGGGAGGGGGCACAGATACGCAGTATTTT. Amino acids: CASSFLGGGGTDTQYF.

J is TRBJ1-1 and V is TRBV9, with D unresolved. This CDR3 is 16 amino acids long. Germline CDR1 SGDLS, CDR2 YYNGEE. Trimming took 2 bases from V and 3 from J, leaving 17 bases between them. As DNA, the CDR3 is TGTGCCAGCAGCGTCCGCGGAGCATCGAAGGACACTGAAGCTTTCTTT. It codes for CASSVRGASKDTEAFF.

This chain joins TRBV18 and TRBJ2-1, with 15 bases aligning to TRBD2. The CDR3 runs to 21 residues. CDR1 KGHSH and CDR2 LQKENI come from the germline V gene. The V segment lost 0 bases and the J segment 7 bases; nucleotides outside the gene matches: 16. Here the CDR3 DNA reads TGTGCCAGCTCACCACCCCTGAGGACTAGCGGGGGGGTTGGCGGTTATAATGAGCAGTTCTTC. Translating gives CASSPPLRTSGGVGGYNEQFF.